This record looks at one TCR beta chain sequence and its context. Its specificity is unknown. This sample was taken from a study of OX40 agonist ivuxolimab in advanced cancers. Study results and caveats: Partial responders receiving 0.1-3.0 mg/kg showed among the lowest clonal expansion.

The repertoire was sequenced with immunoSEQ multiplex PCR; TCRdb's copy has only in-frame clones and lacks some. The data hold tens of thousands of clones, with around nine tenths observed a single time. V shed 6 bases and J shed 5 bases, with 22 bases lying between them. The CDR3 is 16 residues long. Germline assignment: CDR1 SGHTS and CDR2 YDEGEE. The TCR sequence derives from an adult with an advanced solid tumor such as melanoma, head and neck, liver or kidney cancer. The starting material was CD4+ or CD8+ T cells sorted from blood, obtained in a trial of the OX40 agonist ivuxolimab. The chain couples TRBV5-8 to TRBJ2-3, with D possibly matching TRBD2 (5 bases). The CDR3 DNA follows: TGTGCCAGCACAAAGTCGGGAATTAGCCGGAAAGATACGCAGTATTTT. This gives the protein CASTKSGISRKDTQYF.